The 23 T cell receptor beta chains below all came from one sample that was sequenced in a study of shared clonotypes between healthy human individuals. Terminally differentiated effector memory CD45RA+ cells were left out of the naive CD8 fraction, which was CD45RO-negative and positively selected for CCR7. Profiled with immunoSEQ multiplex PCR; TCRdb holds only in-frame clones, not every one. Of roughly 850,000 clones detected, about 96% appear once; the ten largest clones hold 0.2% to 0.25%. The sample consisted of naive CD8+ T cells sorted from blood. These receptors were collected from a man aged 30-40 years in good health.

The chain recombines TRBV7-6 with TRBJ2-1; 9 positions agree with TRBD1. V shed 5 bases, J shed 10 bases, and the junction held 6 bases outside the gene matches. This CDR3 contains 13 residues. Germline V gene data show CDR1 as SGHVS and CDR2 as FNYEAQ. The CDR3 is CASSLTGGWEQFF. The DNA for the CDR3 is TGTGCCAGCAGCCTTACAGGGGGCTGGGAGCAGTTCTTC.

CDR3 in DNA: TGTGCCAGCAGCCAGGACAGGGGCGACTGGGCTTTCTTT. Translation: CASSQDRGDWAFF. The gene calls are TRBV7-9 and TRBJ1-1, with TRBD1 identical over 9 bases. The V gene's germline CDR1 is SEHNR and CDR2 FQNEAQ (reference sequence). The CDR3 totals 13 residues. Germline trimming cut 5 bases from V and 11 bases from J; bases unmatched to any gene: 9.

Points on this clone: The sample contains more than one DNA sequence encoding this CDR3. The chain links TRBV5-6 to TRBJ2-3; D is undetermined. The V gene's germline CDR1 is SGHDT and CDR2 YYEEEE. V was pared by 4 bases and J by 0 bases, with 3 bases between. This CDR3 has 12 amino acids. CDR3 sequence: CASSPSTDTQYF. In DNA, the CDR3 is TGTGCCAGCAGCCCCAGCACAGATACGCAGTATTTT.

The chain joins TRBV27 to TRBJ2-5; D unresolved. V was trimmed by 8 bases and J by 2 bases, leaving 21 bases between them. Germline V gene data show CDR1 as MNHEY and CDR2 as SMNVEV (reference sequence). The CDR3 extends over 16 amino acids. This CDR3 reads CASLPNRAYPQETQYF. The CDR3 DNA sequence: TGTGCCAGCCTCCCAAATAGAGCGTACCCTCAAGAGACCCAGTACTTC.

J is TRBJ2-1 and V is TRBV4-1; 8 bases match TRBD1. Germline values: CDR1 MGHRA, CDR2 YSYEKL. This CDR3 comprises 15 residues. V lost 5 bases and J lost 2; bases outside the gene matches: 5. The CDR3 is CASSKTGVPYNEQFF. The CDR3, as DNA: TGCGCCAGCAGCAAGACAGGGGTGCCCTACAATGAGCAGTTCTTC.

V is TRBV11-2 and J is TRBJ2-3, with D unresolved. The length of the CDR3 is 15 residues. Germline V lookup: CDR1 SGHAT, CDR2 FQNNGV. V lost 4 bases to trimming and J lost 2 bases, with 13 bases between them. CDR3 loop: CASSYFQDDTDTQYF. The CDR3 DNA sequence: TGTGCCAGCAGCTATTTCCAGGATGACACAGATACGCAGTATTTT.

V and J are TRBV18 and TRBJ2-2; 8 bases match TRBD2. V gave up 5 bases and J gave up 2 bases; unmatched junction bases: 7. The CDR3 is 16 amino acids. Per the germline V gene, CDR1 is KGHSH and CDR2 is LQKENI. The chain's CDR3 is CASSSSGTRNTGELFF. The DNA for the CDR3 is TGTGCCAGCTCATCCTCCGGGACTAGAAACACCGGGGAGCTGTTTTTT.

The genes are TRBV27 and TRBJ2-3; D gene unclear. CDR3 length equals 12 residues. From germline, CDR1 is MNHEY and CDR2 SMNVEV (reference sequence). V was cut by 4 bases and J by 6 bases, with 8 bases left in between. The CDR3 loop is CASSSLEDTQYF. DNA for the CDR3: TGTGCCAGCAGTTCGTTAGAGGATACGCAGTATTTT.

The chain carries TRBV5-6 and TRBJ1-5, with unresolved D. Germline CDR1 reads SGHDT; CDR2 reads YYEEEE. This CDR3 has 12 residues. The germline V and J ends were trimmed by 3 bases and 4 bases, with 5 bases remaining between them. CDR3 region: CASSSENQPQHF. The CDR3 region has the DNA TGTGCCAGCAGCTCGGAGAATCAGCCCCAGCATTTT.

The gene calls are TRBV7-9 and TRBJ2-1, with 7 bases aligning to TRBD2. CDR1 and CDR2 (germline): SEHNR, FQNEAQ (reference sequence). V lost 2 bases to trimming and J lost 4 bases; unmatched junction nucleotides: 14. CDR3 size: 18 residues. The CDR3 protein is CASSLIGRPGGPYNEQFF. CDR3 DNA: TGTGCCAGCAGCTTAATCGGGCGGCCGGGAGGACCTTACAATGAGCAGTTCTTC. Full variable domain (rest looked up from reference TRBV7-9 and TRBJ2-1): DTGVSQNPRHKITKRGQNVTFRCDPISEHNRLYWYRQTLGQGPEFLTYFQNEAQLEKSRLLSDRFSAERPKGSFSTLEIQRTEQGDSAMYLCASSLIGRPGGPYNEQFFGPGTRLTVL.

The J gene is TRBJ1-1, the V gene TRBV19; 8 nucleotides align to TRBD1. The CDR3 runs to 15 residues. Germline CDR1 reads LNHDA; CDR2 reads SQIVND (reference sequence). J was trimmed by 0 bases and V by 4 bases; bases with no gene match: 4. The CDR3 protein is CASSKQGVVNTEAFF. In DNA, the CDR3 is TGTGCCAGTAGTAAACAGGGGGTGGTGAACACTGAAGCTTTCTTT.

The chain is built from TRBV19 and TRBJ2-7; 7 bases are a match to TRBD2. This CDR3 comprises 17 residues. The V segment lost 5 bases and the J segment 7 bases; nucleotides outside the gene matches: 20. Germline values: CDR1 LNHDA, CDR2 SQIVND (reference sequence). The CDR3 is CASSLQIWGGPYGEQYF. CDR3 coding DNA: TGTGCCAGTAGTCTCCAGATTTGGGGAGGGCCTTATGGGGAGCAGTACTTC.

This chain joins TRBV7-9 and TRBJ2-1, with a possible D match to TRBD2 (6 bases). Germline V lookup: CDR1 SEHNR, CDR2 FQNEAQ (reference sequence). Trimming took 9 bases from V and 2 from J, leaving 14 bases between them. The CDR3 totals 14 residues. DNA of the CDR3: TGTGCCAGTCACGGGACTCTGACCTACAATGAGCAGTTCTTC. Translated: CASHGTLTYNEQFF.

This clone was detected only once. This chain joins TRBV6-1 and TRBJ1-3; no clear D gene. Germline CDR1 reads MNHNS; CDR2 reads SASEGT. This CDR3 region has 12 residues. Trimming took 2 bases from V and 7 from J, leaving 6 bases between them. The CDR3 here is CASSEYRNTIYF. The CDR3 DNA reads TGTGCCAGCAGTGAATACCGGAACACCATATATTTT.

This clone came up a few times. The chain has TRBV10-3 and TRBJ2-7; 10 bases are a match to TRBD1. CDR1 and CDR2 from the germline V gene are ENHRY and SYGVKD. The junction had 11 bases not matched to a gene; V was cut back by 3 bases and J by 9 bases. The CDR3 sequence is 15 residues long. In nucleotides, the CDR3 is TGTGCCATCAGTGATTCGCCGGGACAGGGGTTAGTGCAGTACTTC. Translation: CAISDSPGQGLVQYF.

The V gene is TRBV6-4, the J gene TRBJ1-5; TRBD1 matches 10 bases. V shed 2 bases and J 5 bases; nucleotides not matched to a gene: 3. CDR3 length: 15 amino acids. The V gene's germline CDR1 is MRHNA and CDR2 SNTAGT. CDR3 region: CASSDGTGAYQPQHF. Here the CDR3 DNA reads TGTGCCAGCAGTGACGGGACAGGGGCCTATCAGCCCCAGCATTTT.

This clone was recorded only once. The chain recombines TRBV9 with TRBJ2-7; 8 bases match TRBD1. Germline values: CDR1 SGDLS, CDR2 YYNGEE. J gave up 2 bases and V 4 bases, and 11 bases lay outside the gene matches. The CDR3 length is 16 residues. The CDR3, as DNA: TGTGCCAGCAGCCCAGGAAGTGGGACAGGAGCCTACGAGCAGTACTTC. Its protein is CASSPGSGTGAYEQYF. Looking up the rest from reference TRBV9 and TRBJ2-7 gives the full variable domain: DSGVTQTPKHLITATGQRVTLRCSPRSGDLSVYWYQQSLDQGLQFLIQYYNGEERAKGNILERFSAQQFPDLHSELNLSSLELGDSALYFCASSPGSGTGAYEQYFGPGTRLTVT.

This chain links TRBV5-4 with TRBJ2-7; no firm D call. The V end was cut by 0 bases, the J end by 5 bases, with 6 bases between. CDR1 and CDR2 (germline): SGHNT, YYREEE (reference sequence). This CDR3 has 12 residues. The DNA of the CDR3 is TGTGCCAGCAGCTTGGCAACCAACGAGCAGTACTTC. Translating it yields CASSLATNEQYF.

DNA for the CDR3: TGTGCCAGCAGTCCGGTGTTCGGGAACACTGAAGCTTTCTTT. Protein product: CASSPVFGNTEAFF. The genes are TRBV6-5 and TRBJ1-1; no clear D. This CDR3 has 14 residues. Germline V CDR1 and CDR2: MNHEY, SVGAGI. Deletions cut 5 bases from V and 1 base from J, with 11 bases between.

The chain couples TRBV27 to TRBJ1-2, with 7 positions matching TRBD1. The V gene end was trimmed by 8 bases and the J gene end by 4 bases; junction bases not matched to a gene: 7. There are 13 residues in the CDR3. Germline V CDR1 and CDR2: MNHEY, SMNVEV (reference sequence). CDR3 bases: TGTGCCAGCGGTCCAGGGGGGGGCTATGGCTACACCTTC. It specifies CASGPGGGYGYTF.

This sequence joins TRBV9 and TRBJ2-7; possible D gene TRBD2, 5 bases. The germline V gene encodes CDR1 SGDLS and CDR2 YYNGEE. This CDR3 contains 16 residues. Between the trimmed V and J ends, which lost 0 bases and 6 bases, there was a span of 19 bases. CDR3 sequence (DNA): TGTGCCAGCAGCGTAGGGGCTAGAGGGCATCAATTCGAGCAGTACTTC. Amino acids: CASSVGARGHQFEQYF.

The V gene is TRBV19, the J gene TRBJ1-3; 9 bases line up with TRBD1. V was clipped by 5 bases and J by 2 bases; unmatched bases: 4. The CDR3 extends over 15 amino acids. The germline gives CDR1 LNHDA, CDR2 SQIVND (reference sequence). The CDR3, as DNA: TGTGCCAGTAGTGTTGGACAGGGGCCTGGAAACACCATATATTTT. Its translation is CASSVGQGPGNTIYF.

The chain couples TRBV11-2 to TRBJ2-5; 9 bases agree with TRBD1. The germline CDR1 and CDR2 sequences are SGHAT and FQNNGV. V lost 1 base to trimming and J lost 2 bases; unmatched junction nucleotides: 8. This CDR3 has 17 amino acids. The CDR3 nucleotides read TGTGCCAGCAGCTTAGCCTTCGGGACAGGGCTTCAAGAGACCCAGTACTTC. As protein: CASSLAFGTGLQETQYF. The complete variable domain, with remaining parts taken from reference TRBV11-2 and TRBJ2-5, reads EAGVAQSPRYKIIEKRQSVAFWCNPISGHATLYWYQQILGQGPKLLIQFQNNGVVDDSQLPKDRFSAERLKGVDSTLKIQPAKLEDSAVYLCASSLAFGTGLQETQYFGPGTRLLVL.